These 6 T cell receptor beta chains came from one sample sequenced in a study of cytomegalovirus exposure and HLA in healthy donors (dated by TCRdb to 2015 to 2018). Library method: the immunoSEQ multiplex PCR assay. For the multiplex PCR, a mixture combining 60 forward primers for TCR Vbeta segments and 13 reverse primers for TCR Jbeta segments was used. The source is immuneACCESS, and TCRdb retained only in-frame sequences with V and J called. Part of the clones is not carried over; for the studies checked, unresolved V genes explain less than half of this, and the remainder is unexplained. Across this sample there are around 150,000 clones, with approximately 75% seen only once. The ten top clones hold 2.2% of the sample. Material: PBMCs. The receptors were gathered from a man aged 50 to 59 in good health and CMV-seropositive.

This chain joins TRBV19 and TRBJ1-3, with D possibly TRBD1 on 5 matching bases. This CDR3 is built from 15 residues. CDR1 is LNHDA, CDR2 SQIVND, per germline (reference sequence). Trimming cost V 7 bases and J 0 bases, with 13 bases left between them. Written as DNA, the CDR3 is TGTGCCAGTAAAAGTTACAGGACCTCTGGAAACACCATATATTTT. Translation gives CASKSYRTSGNTIYF. The whole variable domain, filled in from reference TRBV19 and TRBJ1-3, reads DGGITQSPKYLFRKEGQNVTLSCEQNLNHDAMYWYRQDPGQGLRLIYYSQIVNDFQKGDIAEGYSVSREKKESFPLTVTSAQKNPTAFYLCASKSYRTSGNTIYFGEGSWLTVV.

The chain employs TRBV7-9 and TRBJ1-2, with 11 positions matching TRBD1. The CDR3 covers 14 residues. Per germline, CDR1 SEHNR and CDR2 FQNEAQ (reference sequence). Trimming took 0 bases from V and 13 from J; bases not matched to a gene: 7. In nucleotides, the CDR3 is TGTGCCAGCAGCTTAGCCGGACAGGGGGCGGACTTCACCTTC. It is translated as CASSLAGQGADFTF.

The chain has TRBV6-4 and TRBJ2-2; tentative D call: TRBD1 (6 bases). The CDR3 runs to 15 residues. In germline, CDR1 is MRHNA, CDR2 SNTAGT. V was pared by 0 bases and J by 2 bases, with 7 bases between. The CDR3 is CASSDSGGNTGELFF. The DNA of the CDR3 is TGTGCCAGCAGTGACTCAGGGGGTAACACCGGGGAGCTGTTTTTT.

The J gene is TRBJ1-2, the V gene TRBV27, with a possible D match to TRBD1 (6 bases). The V gene lost 3 bases and the J gene lost 1 base, with 12 bases spanning the gap. This CDR3 spans 15 amino acids. Germline V gives CDR1 MNHEY, CDR2 SMNVEV (reference sequence). The CDR3 coding sequence is TGTGCCAGCAGTTTGAAGACAGGACTTAACTATGGCTACACCTTC. Amino acids: CASSLKTGLNYGYTF.

V is TRBV19 and J is TRBJ1-1; 7 nucleotides line up with TRBD1. Trimming cost V 6 bases and J 4 bases; bases outside gene matches: 5. The V gene's germline CDR1 is LNHDA and CDR2 SQIVND (reference sequence). The CDR3 extends over 13 amino acids. In nucleotides, the CDR3 is TGTGCCAGTAGCCAGGACAGGTCCACTGAAGCTTTCTTT. Protein product: CASSQDRSTEAFF.

The chain links TRBV7-2 to TRBJ1-6, with unresolved D. The CDR3 contains 16 residues. Trimming took off 5 bases at V and 3 bases at J, with 14 bases between the two ends. Germline V gives CDR1 SGHTA, CDR2 FQGNSA. The CDR3 sequence is CASSLPSQFYNSPLHF. The DNA of the CDR3 is TGTGCCAGCAGCCTCCCATCGCAGTTCTATAATTCACCCCTCCACTTT.